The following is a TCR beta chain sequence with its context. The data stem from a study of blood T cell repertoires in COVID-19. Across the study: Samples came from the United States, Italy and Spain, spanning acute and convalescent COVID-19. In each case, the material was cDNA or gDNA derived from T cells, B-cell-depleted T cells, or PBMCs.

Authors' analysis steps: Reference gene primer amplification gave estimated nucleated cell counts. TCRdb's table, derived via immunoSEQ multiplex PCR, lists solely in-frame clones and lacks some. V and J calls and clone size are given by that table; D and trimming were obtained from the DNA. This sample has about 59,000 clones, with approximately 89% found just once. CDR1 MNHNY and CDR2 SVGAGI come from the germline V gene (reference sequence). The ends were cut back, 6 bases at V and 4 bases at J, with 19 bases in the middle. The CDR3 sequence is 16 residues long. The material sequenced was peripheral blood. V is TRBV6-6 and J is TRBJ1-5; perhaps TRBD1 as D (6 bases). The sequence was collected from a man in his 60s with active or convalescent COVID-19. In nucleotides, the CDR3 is TGTGCCAGCAGCGGAGTGGGGGCGGGTGGAAATCAGCCCCAGCATTTT. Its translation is CASSGVGAGGNQPQHF.